Listed below are T cell receptor beta chains from one sample, sequenced in a study of T-cell memory formation after mild COVID-19. TCRdb analysed the 5' RACE reads with MiXCR anew, one entry per CDR3 protein. The sample lists over 300,000 distinct CDR3 sequences; 20% to 25% were seen once. Specimen: PBMCs or a T cell subset sorted from them (not recorded which). The receptors here all came from a man aged 18 to 29 who had mild COVID-19 (a few samples of this study predate the infection). Cell type and time point are not known. The CDR3 runs from the conserved cysteine through the conserved F or W. A D gene is named only where the DNA matches it firmly. The size of a clone is reported for some rows only, either as once, few or many, or as a class for expanded clones.

j_call: TRBJ2-5
d_call: NA
v_call: TRBV5-1
clone_size: many
cdr3_aa: CASSLSYRVEETQYF
cdr3_nt: TGCGCCAGCAGCTTGTCTTACAGGGTTGAAGAGACCCAGTACTTC

j_call: TRBJ1-6
d_call: NA
v_call: TRBV5-1
clone_size: few
cdr3_aa: CASSLGGTDNSPLHF
cdr3_nt: TGCGCCAGCAGCTTGGGGGGGACGGATAATTCACCCCTCCACTTT

j_call: TRBJ1-4
d_call: NA
v_call: TRBV11-2
clone_size: NA
cdr3_aa: CASSPEDEKLFF
cdr3_nt: TGTGCCAGCAGCCCGGAGGATGAAAAACTGTTTTTT

j_call: TRBJ1-1
d_call: NA
v_call: TRBV5-1
clone_size: NA
cdr3_aa: CASSLGLGLNTEAFF
cdr3_nt: TGCGCCAGCAGCTTGGGACTCGGCTTGAACACTGAAGCTTTCTTT

j_call: TRBJ2-3
d_call: NA
v_call: TRBV18
clone_size: NA
cdr3_aa: CASSPAGGTDTQYF
cdr3_nt: TGTGCCAGCTCACCCGCAGGGGGCACAGATACGCAGTATTTT

j_call: TRBJ2-1
d_call: TRBD1
v_call: TRBV27
clone_size: few
cdr3_aa: CASSRDRTYNEQFF
cdr3_nt: TGTGCCAGCAGTCGGGACAGAACCTACAATGAGCAGTTCTTC

j_call: TRBJ2-7
d_call: NA
v_call: TRBV12-3/TRBV12-4
clone_size: NA
cdr3_aa: CASSFLQGKNEQYF
cdr3_nt: TGTGCCAGCAGTTTTCTCCAGGGGAAGAACGAGCAGTACTTC

j_call: TRBJ1-6
d_call: NA
v_call: TRBV7-9
clone_size: NA
cdr3_aa: CASSLEPGLLHF
cdr3_nt: TGTGCCAGCAGCTTAGAACCGGGACTACTCCACTTT

j_call: TRBJ2-3
d_call: NA
v_call: TRBV15
clone_size: NA
cdr3_aa: CATRALPNPTDTQYF
cdr3_nt: TGTGCCACCCGAGCTCTCCCTAACCCCACAGATACGCAGTATTTT

j_call: TRBJ2-3
d_call: NA
v_call: TRBV20-1
clone_size: once
cdr3_aa: CSAGGRVYTDTQYF
cdr3_nt: TGCAGTGCTGGGGGGCGGGTATACACAGATACGCAGTATTTT

j_call: TRBJ2-3
d_call: TRBD1
v_call: TRBV5-1
clone_size: NA
cdr3_aa: CASTHFGTGGTDTQYF
cdr3_nt: TGCGCCAGCACCCACTTTGGGACAGGGGGCACAGATACGCAGTATTTT

j_call: TRBJ2-5
d_call: TRBD2
v_call: TRBV3-1
clone_size: once
cdr3_aa: CASSRGLARETQYF
cdr3_nt: TGTGCCAGCAGCCGCGGACTAGCGCGGGAGACCCAGTACTTC

j_call: TRBJ1-5
d_call: NA
v_call: TRBV12-3/TRBV12-4
clone_size: NA
cdr3_aa: CASSPGYQPQHF
cdr3_nt: TGTGCCAGCAGCCCAGGGTATCAGCCCCAGCATTTT

j_call: TRBJ2-5
d_call: TRBD2
v_call: TRBV28
clone_size: NA
cdr3_aa: CASSGLAGAFQETQYF
cdr3_nt: TGTGCCAGCAGCGGACTAGCGGGGGCATTCCAAGAGACCCAGTACTTC

j_call: TRBJ1-2
d_call: TRBD1
v_call: TRBV25-1
clone_size: NA
cdr3_aa: CASSDAGDRGMIGYTF
cdr3_nt: TGTGCCAGCAGTGACGCCGGGGACAGGGGGATGATTGGCTACACCTTC

j_call: TRBJ1-1
d_call: NA
v_call: TRBV7-9
clone_size: NA
cdr3_aa: CASSFARYLRGNEAFF
cdr3_nt: TGTGCCAGCAGCTTTGCACGATATCTTAGGGGAAATGAAGCTTTCTTT

j_call: TRBJ2-3
d_call: TRBD2
v_call: TRBV4-2
clone_size: few
cdr3_aa: CASSLRTSGTDTQYF
cdr3_nt: TGTGCCAGCAGCCTACGGACTAGCGGAACAGATACGCAGTATTTT

j_call: TRBJ1-6
d_call: TRBD1
v_call: TRBV5-6
clone_size: NA
cdr3_aa: CASSLYSPGGPLHF
cdr3_nt: TGTGCCAGCAGCTTGTACAGTCCAGGGGGTCCCCTCCACTTT

j_call: TRBJ1-5
d_call: NA
v_call: TRBV4-1
clone_size: few
cdr3_aa: CASSQAGVEPQHF
cdr3_nt: TGCGCCAGCAGCCAAGCAGGGGTCGAGCCCCAGCATTTT

j_call: TRBJ2-5
d_call: TRBD1
v_call: TRBV7-9
clone_size: NA
cdr3_aa: CASIEYRQGSSVYF
cdr3_nt: TGTGCCAGCATCGAATACCGACAGGGCAGCTCGGTGTACTTC

j_call: TRBJ2-3
d_call: TRBD1
v_call: TRBV18
clone_size: NA
cdr3_aa: CASSPQHGTGPDTQYF
cdr3_nt: TGTGCCAGCTCACCCCAGCACGGGACAGGGCCAGATACGCAGTATTTT

j_call: TRBJ2-3
d_call: TRBD1
v_call: TRBV27
clone_size: NA
cdr3_aa: CASSLSVGKGQEGTQYF
cdr3_nt: TGTGCCAGCAGTTTATCCGTTGGGAAGGGACAGGAAGGTACGCAGTATTTT

j_call: TRBJ2-5
d_call: TRBD1
v_call: TRBV2
clone_size: NA
cdr3_aa: CASTQMGTVQETQYF
cdr3_nt: TGTGCCAGCACCCAAATGGGGACAGTCCAAGAGACCCAGTACTTC

j_call: TRBJ2-1
d_call: TRBD2
v_call: TRBV27
clone_size: NA
cdr3_aa: CASGRLAGGSEQFF
cdr3_nt: TGTGCCAGCGGTCGACTAGCGGGGGGGAGTGAGCAGTTCTTC

j_call: TRBJ1-5
d_call: NA
v_call: TRBV6-2/TRBV6-3
clone_size: few
cdr3_aa: CASSYVPNQPQHF
cdr3_nt: TGTGCCAGCAGTTACGTACCCAATCAGCCCCAGCATTTT

j_call: TRBJ2-1
d_call: NA
v_call: TRBV19
clone_size: few
cdr3_aa: CASRDTGWNYNEQFF
cdr3_nt: TGTGCCAGTCGTGACACAGGGTGGAACTACAATGAGCAGTTCTTC

j_call: TRBJ2-3
d_call: NA
v_call: TRBV3-1
clone_size: NA
cdr3_aa: CASSQSQGGVGHTDTQYF
cdr3_nt: TGTGCCAGCAGCCAATCCCAGGGGGGAGTAGGCCACACAGATACGCAGTATTTT

j_call: TRBJ1-6
d_call: NA
v_call: TRBV6-1
clone_size: few
cdr3_aa: CASSEYIGRFSSPLHF
cdr3_nt: TGTGCCAGCAGTGAATACATCGGCAGGTTTTCGTCACCCCTCCACTTT

j_call: TRBJ1-2
d_call: NA
v_call: TRBV20-1
clone_size: NA
cdr3_aa: CSARDDGGSYGYTF
cdr3_nt: TGCAGTGCTAGAGATGACGGGGGCAGCTATGGCTACACCTTC

j_call: TRBJ2-1
d_call: TRBD1
v_call: TRBV12-3/TRBV12-4
clone_size: few
cdr3_aa: CASTLGGQGRNEQFF
cdr3_nt: TGTGCCAGCACCCTAGGGGGACAGGGTCGTAATGAGCAGTTCTTC

j_call: TRBJ2-3
d_call: TRBD2
v_call: TRBV4-3
clone_size: NA
cdr3_aa: CASSQNFDGGTDTQYF
cdr3_nt: TGCGCCAGCAGCCAAAATTTCGACGGGGGGACAGATACGCAGTATTTT

j_call: TRBJ1-1
d_call: NA
v_call: TRBV30
clone_size: few
cdr3_aa: CAWSIAAGAFF
cdr3_nt: TGTGCCTGGAGTATAGCAGCGGGAGCTTTCTTT

j_call: TRBJ1-5
d_call: NA
v_call: TRBV7-2
clone_size: few
cdr3_aa: CASSQRQGEAQPQHF
cdr3_nt: TGTGCCAGCAGCCAGAGGCAGGGAGAGGCTCAGCCCCAGCATTTT

j_call: TRBJ2-3
d_call: TRBD1
v_call: TRBV4-2
clone_size: NA
cdr3_aa: CASSRGGAYKFSTDTQYF
cdr3_nt: TGTGCCAGCAGCCGAGGGGGCGCATATAAATTTAGCACAGATACGCAGTATTTT

j_call: TRBJ2-1
d_call: NA
v_call: TRBV12-3/TRBV12-4
clone_size: few
cdr3_aa: CASSHTPRGPYNEQFF
cdr3_nt: TGTGCCAGCAGTCATACACCCAGGGGTCCTTACAATGAGCAGTTCTTC

j_call: TRBJ1-2
d_call: NA
v_call: TRBV12-3/TRBV12-4
clone_size: NA
cdr3_aa: CASSPRVPYGYTF
cdr3_nt: TGTGCCAGCAGCCCCAGGGTCCCCTATGGCTACACCTTC

j_call: TRBJ2-5
d_call: NA
v_call: TRBV27
clone_size: few
cdr3_aa: CASSFRVRETQYF
cdr3_nt: TGTGCCAGCAGTTTCCGGGTCCGGGAGACCCAGTACTTC

j_call: TRBJ2-7
d_call: TRBD1
v_call: TRBV11-2
clone_size: NA
cdr3_aa: CASSLRGQGGKGKYF
cdr3_nt: TGTGCCAGCAGCCTGAGGGGACAGGGGGGCAAGGGGAAGTACTTC

j_call: TRBJ2-7
d_call: NA
v_call: TRBV19
clone_size: NA
cdr3_aa: CASNGGGIDEQYF
cdr3_nt: TGTGCCAGTAATGGCGGGGGCATCGACGAGCAGTACTTC

j_call: TRBJ2-2
d_call: NA
v_call: TRBV5-1
clone_size: NA
cdr3_aa: CASSLGAGANTGELFF
cdr3_nt: TGCGCCAGCAGCTTGGGTGCGGGGGCCAACACCGGGGAGCTGTTTTTT

j_call: TRBJ1-2
d_call: TRBD1
v_call: TRBV11-2
clone_size: NA
cdr3_aa: CASSLGTGGDGYTF
cdr3_nt: TGTGCCAGCAGCTTAGGGACAGGGGGCGACGGCTACACCTTC

j_call: TRBJ2-2
d_call: NA
v_call: TRBV29-1
clone_size: NA
cdr3_aa: CSVEAGNTGELFF
cdr3_nt: TGCAGCGTTGAGGCGGGGAACACCGGGGAGCTGTTTTTT

j_call: TRBJ2-5
d_call: NA
v_call: TRBV7-9
clone_size: NA
cdr3_aa: CASSPPGTMPQYF
cdr3_nt: TGTGCCAGCAGTCCACCGGGAACGATGCCCCAGTACTTC

j_call: TRBJ2-3
d_call: NA
v_call: TRBV7-3
clone_size: few
cdr3_aa: CASSQRLADTQYF
cdr3_nt: TGTGCCAGCAGCCAACGACTAGCAGATACGCAGTATTTT

j_call: TRBJ1-4
d_call: NA
v_call: TRBV29-1
clone_size: few
cdr3_aa: CSVFVDEKLFF
cdr3_nt: TGCAGCGTCTTTGTAGATGAAAAACTGTTTTTT

j_call: TRBJ1-1
d_call: NA
v_call: TRBV20-1
clone_size: few
cdr3_aa: CSASGRWNTEAFF
cdr3_nt: TGCAGTGCTAGCGGCAGATGGAACACTGAAGCTTTCTTT

j_call: TRBJ2-2
d_call: NA
v_call: TRBV12-3/TRBV12-4
clone_size: few
cdr3_aa: CASSLLAFGELFF
cdr3_nt: TGTGCCAGCAGTCTCCTGGCCTTCGGGGAGCTGTTTTTT

j_call: TRBJ2-5
d_call: TRBD2
v_call: TRBV9
clone_size: NA
cdr3_aa: CASSVAGRGAQKETQYF
cdr3_nt: TGTGCCAGCAGCGTAGCCGGGCGGGGGGCCCAAAAAGAGACCCAGTACTTC

j_call: TRBJ2-3
d_call: TRBD1
v_call: TRBV4-1
clone_size: few
cdr3_aa: CASSQGAGGTDTQYF
cdr3_nt: TGCGCCAGCAGCCAAGGGGCAGGGGGAACAGATACGCAGTATTTT

j_call: TRBJ2-1
d_call: NA
v_call: TRBV7-6
clone_size: NA
cdr3_aa: CASSLAGVGSSYNEQFF
cdr3_nt: TGTGCCAGCAGCTTAGCTGGGGTGGGAAGCTCCTACAATGAGCAGTTCTTC

j_call: TRBJ2-6
d_call: NA
v_call: TRBV4-3
clone_size: once
cdr3_aa: CASSQRYVGPGANVLTF
cdr3_nt: TGCGCCAGCAGCCAAAGATACGTGGGGCCTGGGGCCAACGTCCTGACTTTC